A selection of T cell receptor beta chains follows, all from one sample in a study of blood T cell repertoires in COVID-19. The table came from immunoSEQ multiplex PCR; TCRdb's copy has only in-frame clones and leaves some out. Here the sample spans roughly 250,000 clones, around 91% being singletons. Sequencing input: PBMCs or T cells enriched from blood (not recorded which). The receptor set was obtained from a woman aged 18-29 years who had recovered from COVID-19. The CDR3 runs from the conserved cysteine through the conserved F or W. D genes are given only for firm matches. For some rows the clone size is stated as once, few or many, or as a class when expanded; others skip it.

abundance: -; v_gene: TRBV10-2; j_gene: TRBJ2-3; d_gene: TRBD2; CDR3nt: TGCGCCAGCAGTGAGGTGACTAGCGGGGGGGGTGTCACAGATACGCAGTATTTT; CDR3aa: CASSEVTSGGGVTDTQYF
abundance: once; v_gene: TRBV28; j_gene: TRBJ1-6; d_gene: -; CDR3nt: TGTGCCAGCAGTTTATGGGGGGGGTCGGGGGTCAGGGATTCACCCCTCCACTTT; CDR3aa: CASSLWGGSGVRDSPLHF
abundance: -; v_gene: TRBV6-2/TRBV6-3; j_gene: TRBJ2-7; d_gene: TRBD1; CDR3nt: TGTGCCAGCAGTTACTCGTATCTAGGCCTCGGGACAGCGGCCTACGAGCAGTACTTC; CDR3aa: CASSYSYLGLGTAAYEQYF
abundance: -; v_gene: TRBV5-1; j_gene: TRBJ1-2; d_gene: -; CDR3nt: TGCGCCAGCAGCTTTTGGAGCCTCCGGGACAATTATGGCTACACCTTC; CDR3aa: CASSFWSLRDNYGYTF
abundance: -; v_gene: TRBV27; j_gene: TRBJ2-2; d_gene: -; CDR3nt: TGTGCCAGCAGTTCACCGGGACTCTCGAACACCGGGGAGCTGTTTTTT; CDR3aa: CASSSPGLSNTGELFF
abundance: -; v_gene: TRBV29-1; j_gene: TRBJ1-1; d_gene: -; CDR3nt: TGCAGCGTTTTAGCCGGGACAACAGAAGCTTTCTTT; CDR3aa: CSVLAGTTEAFF
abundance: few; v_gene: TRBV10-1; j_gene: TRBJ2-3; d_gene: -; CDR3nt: TGCGCCAGCAGTGAGACCACAGTCACAGATACGCAGTATTTT; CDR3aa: CASSETTVTDTQYF
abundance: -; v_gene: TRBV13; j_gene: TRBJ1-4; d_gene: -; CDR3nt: TGTGCCAGCAGCCCCCGTTTCCATGAAAAACTGTTTTTT; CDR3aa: CASSPRFHEKLFF
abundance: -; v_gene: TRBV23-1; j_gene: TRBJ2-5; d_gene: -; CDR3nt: TGCGCCAGCAGCCGGGTCGTAAAAGAGACCCAGTACTTC; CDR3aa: CASSRVVKETQYF
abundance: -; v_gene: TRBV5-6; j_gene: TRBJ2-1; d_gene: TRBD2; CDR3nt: TGTGCCAGCAGCTGGAGGGCTAGCGGGGATAATGAGCAGTTCTTC; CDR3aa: CASSWRASGDNEQFF
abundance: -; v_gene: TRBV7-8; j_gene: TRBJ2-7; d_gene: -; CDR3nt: TGTGCCAGCAGCATAAACCGGGACACCAAGGCGGGGGAGTACTTC; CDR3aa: CASSINRDTKAGEYF
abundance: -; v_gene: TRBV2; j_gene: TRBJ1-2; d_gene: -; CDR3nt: TGTGCCAGCAGTGGAGGGGGGGATGGCTACACCTTC; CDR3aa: CASSGGGDGYTF
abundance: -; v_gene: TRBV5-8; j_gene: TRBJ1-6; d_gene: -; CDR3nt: TGTGCCAGCAGCCTTGGGAGCTATAATTCACCCCTCCACTTT; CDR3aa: CASSLGSYNSPLHF
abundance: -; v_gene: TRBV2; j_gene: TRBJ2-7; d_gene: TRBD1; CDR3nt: TGTGCCAGCAGTGATAGGGGGCAGGGGGCCGGTGAGCAGTACTTC; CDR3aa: CASSDRGQGAGEQYF
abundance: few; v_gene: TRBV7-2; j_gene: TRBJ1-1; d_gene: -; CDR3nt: TGTGCCAGCAGCTCTCTATCGTACACTGAAGCTTTCTTT; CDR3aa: CASSSLSYTEAFF
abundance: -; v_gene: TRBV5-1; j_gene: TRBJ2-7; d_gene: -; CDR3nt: TGCGCCAGCAGCTGGGGCGCAGGCTACGAGCAGTACTTC; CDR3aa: CASSWGAGYEQYF
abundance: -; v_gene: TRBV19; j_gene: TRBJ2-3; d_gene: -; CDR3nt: TGTGCCAGTGCCCCTGAGGCAGATACGCAGTATTTT; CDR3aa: CASAPEADTQYF
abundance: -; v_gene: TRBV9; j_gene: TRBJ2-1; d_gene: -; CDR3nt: TGTGCCAGCAGCGTAGGGGGCGGACAGAACAATGAGCAGTTCTTC; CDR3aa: CASSVGGGQNNEQFF
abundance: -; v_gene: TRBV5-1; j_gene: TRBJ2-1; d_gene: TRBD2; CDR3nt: TGCGCCAGCAGCCCGAACGGCGTAGCGGGGTTGGGGGGTGAGCAGTTCTTC; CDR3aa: CASSPNGVAGLGGEQFF
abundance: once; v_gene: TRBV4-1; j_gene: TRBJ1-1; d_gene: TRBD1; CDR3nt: TGCGCCAGCAGCCAAGATACAGGGGGCGCAACTGAAGCTTTCTTT; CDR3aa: CASSQDTGGATEAFF
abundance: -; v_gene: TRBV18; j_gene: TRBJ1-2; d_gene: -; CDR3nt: TGTGCCAGCTCACCAGGGCCCCCAGGGGCTTCGTTCTATGGCTACACCTTC; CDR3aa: CASSPGPPGASFYGYTF
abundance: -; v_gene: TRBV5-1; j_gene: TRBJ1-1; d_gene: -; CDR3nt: TGCGCCAGCAGCTCCGAGGCGGGATCCACTGAAGCTTTCTTT; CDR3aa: CASSSEAGSTEAFF
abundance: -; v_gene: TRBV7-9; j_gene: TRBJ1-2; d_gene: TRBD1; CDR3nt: TGTGCCAGCAGCCCATACGACAGGGGCGACTATGGCTACACCTTC; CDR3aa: CASSPYDRGDYGYTF
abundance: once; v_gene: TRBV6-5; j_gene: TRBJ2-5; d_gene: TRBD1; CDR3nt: TGTGCCACGGGGCTACCGGGACAGGGACCAGAGACCCAGTACTTC; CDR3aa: CATGLPGQGPETQYF
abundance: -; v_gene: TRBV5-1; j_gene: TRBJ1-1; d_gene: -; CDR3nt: TGCGCCAGCAGCTTGGCTACGGGTGAAGCTTTCTTT; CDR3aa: CASSLATGEAFF
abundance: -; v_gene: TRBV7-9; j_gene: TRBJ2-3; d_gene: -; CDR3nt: TGTGCCAGCAGCCAAAGCACAGATACGCAGTATTTT; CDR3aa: CASSQSTDTQYF
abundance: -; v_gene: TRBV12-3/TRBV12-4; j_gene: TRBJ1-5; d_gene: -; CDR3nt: TGTGCCAGCAGGCTATCCGAACAGCCCCAGCATTTT; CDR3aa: CASRLSEQPQHF
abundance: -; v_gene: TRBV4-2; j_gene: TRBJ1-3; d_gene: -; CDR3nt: TGTGCCAGCAGCCAAGATCCGTACTCCTACTCTGGAAACACCATATATTTT; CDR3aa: CASSQDPYSYSGNTIYF
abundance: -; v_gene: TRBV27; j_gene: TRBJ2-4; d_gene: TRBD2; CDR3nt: TGTGCCAGCGGCCGACTAGCGGGGGGGGCGGTCAAAAACATTCAGTACTTC; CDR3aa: CASGRLAGGAVKNIQYF
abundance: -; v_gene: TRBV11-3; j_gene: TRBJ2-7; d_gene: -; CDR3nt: TGTGCCAGCAGCTTATTTGGACAATCCTACGAGCAGTACTTC; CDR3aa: CASSLFGQSYEQYF
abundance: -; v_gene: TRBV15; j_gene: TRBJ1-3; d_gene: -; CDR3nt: TGTGCCACCAGCAGAGACCGGTACTCTGGAAACACCATATATTTT; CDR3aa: CATSRDRYSGNTIYF
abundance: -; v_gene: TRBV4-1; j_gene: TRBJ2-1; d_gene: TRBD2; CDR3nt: TGCGCCAGCAGCCAAGGACTAGCGGGGGGTGGTGAGCAGTTCTTC; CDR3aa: CASSQGLAGGGEQFF
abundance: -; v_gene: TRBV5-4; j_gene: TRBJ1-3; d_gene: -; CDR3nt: TGTGCCAGCAGCTTTTCAGGAAACACCATATATTTT; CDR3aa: CASSFSGNTIYF
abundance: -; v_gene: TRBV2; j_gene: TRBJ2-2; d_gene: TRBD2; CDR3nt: TGTGCCAGCAGTGTCAGCGGGGGCCTCAACACCGGGGAGCTGTTTTTT; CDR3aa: CASSVSGGLNTGELFF
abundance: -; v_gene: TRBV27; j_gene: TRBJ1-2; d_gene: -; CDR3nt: TGTGCCTCGACTGGGGGGGTTCTCTATGGCTACACCTTC; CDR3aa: CASTGGVLYGYTF
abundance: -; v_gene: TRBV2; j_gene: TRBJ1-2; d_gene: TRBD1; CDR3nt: TGTGCCAGCAGTGAGCAACAGGGGAACTATGGCTACACCTTC; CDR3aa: CASSEQQGNYGYTF
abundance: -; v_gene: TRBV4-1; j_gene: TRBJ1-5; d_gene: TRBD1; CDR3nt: TGCGCCAGCAGCCAGGAGGGACAGGGGAGCAATCAGCCCCAGCATTTT; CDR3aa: CASSQEGQGSNQPQHF
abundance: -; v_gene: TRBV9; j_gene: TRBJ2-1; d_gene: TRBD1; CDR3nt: TGTGCCAGCAGCGTAGAGTCCCTCAGGGGGTTGACGTACAATGAGCAGTTCTTC; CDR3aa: CASSVESLRGLTYNEQFF
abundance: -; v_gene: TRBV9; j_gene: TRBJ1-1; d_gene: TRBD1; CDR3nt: TGTGCCAGCAGCGTTGACAGGGGTGACACTGAAGCTTTCTTT; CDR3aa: CASSVDRGDTEAFF
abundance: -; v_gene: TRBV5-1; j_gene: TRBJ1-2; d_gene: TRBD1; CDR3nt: TGCGCCAGCAGCTTGTTCGGACAGGCAAGCGGAGGGGCCAAGGGCTACACCTTC; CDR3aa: CASSLFGQASGGAKGYTF
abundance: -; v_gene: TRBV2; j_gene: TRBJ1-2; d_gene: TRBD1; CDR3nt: TGTGCCAGCGTACAGGGGGCTCTCTATGGCTACACCTTC; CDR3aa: CASVQGALYGYTF
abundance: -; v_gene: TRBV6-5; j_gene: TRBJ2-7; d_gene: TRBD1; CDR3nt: TGTGCCAGTGAACTGACAGGGGGCGAGCAGTACTTC; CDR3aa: CASELTGGEQYF
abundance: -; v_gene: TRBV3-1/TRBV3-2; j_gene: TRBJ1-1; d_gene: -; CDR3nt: TGTGCCAGCAGCCAAGTGGAGGGTCTTGAAGCTTTCTTT; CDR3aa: CASSQVEGLEAFF
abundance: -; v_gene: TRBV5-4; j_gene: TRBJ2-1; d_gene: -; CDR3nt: TGTGCCAGCAGCTTGGAATGGCAGGGGTACAATGAGCAGTTCTTC; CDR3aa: CASSLEWQGYNEQFF
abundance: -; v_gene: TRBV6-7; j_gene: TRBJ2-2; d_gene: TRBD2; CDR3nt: TGTGCCAGCAGTTACTCATGGACTAGCGGGGTTATCTCGAACACCGGGGAGCTGTTTTTT; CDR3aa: CASSYSWTSGVISNTGELFF
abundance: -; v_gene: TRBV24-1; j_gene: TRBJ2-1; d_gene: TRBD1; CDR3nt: TGTGCCACCAGTGATTGGGCAGGGGGAAGTAATGAGCAGTTCTTC; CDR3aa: CATSDWAGGSNEQFF
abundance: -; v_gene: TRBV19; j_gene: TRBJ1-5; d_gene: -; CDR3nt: TGTGCCAGTAGAACAGGAAGAGGCAATCAGCCCCAGCATTTT; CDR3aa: CASRTGRGNQPQHF
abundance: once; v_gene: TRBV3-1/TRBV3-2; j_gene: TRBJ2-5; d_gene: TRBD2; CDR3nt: TGTGCCAGCAGCCAATCTAGCGGGGGGCTCCAAGAGACCCAGTACTTC; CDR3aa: CASSQSSGGLQETQYF
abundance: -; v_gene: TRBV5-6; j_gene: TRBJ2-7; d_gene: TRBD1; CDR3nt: TGTGCCAGCAGCGGGACAGGGGGCTTGGTCTACGAGCAGTACTTC; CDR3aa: CASSGTGGLVYEQYF
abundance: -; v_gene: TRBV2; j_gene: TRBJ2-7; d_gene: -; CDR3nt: TGTGCCGGGGCCAGGACCTACGAGCAGTACTTC; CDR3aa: CAGARTYEQYF
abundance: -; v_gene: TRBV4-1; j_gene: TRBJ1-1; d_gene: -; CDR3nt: TGCGCCAGCAGCCAAGGACAGGTGAACACTGAAGCTTTCTTT; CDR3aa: CASSQGQVNTEAFF
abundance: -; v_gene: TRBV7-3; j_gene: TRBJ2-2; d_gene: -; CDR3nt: TGTGCCAGCAGCTCCGGGAACACCGGGGAGCTGTTTTTT; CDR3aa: CASSSGNTGELFF
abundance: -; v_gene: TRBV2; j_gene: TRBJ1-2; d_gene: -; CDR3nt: TGTGCCAGCAGGGCAGGGATTAAAACCTTC; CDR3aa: CASRAGIKTF
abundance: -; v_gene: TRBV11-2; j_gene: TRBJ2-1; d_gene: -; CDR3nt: TGTGCCAGCAGCCAACTCGACGGACAGTACAATGAGCAGTTCTTC; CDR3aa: CASSQLDGQYNEQFF
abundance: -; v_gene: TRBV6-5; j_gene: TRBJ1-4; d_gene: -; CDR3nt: TGTGCCAGCTCCGGACAGTCTAATGAAAAACTGTTTTTT; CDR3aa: CASSGQSNEKLFF
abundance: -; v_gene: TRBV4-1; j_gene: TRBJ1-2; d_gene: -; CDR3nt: TGCGCCAGCAGCCAACTTCAGCAGACAAGCTATGGCTACACCTTC; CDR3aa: CASSQLQQTSYGYTF
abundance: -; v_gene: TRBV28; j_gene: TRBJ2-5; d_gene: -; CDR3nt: TGTGCCAGCAATCGGGTCAACCAAGAGACCCAGTACTTC; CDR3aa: CASNRVNQETQYF